This T cell receptor beta chain was recovered during a study of cytomegalovirus exposure and HLA in healthy donors. Findings of the study overall: Cytomegalovirus-associated status was assigned to about 160 TCR beta chains. In a later analysis, V- and J-gene trimming of beta chains associated with a DCLRE1C missense variant, replicated independently.

The CDR3 contains 14 residues. The V end was cut by 1 base, the J end by 0 bases, with 4 bases between. In germline, CDR1 is SNHLY, CDR2 FYNNEI. For this clone: The antigen is undetermined.

This PCR relied on a set of 60 Vbeta primers and 13 Jbeta primers. Assay: immunoSEQ multiplex PCR; the TCRdb copy retains only in-frame clones and omits some. The table has over 150,000 clones, 80% to 90% seen once. The J gene is TRBJ1-5, the V gene TRBV2; D is unresolved. The sequencing input was PBMCs. This TCR came from a woman in her 30s in good health and CMV-seropositive. The CDR3 loop is CASSEVSSNQPQHF. CDR3 bases: TGTGCCAGCAGTGAAGTATCTAGCAATCAGCCCCAGCATTTT. The complete variable domain, with remaining parts taken from reference TRBV2 and TRBJ1-5, reads EPEVTQTPSHQVTQMGQEVILRCVPISNHLYFYWYRQILGQKVEFLVSFYNNEISEKSEIFDDQFSVERPDGSNFTLKIRSTKLEDSAMYFCASSEVSSNQPQHFGDGTRLSIL.